This passage covers 32 T cell receptor beta chains from one sample sequenced in a study of blood T cell repertoires in COVID-19. Here immunoSEQ multiplex PCR was the method, and the copy in TCRdb shows in-frame clones only, minus some. The sample gives approximately 260,000 clones, about 88% of which show up once; around 4.6% is in the top ten. The specimen sequenced was peripheral blood. Receptors were obtained from a woman between 40 and 50 years old who had recovered from COVID-19.

V gene TRBV29-1 combines with J gene TRBJ1-4, with 8 bases identical to TRBD1. The CDR3 covers 16 residues. Germline loops: CDR1 SQVTM, CDR2 ANQGSEA. The V segment lost 4 bases and the J segment 11 bases; nucleotides outside the gene matches: 18. The CDR3 sequence: CSVVPLTTGTGGKLFF. CDR3 DNA sequence: TGCAGCGTTGTCCCCTTAACAACCGGGACAGGCGGGAAACTGTTTTTT.

The chain is built from TRBV12-3 or TRBV12-4 and TRBJ1-2, with 8 bases aligning to TRBD1. The CDR3 totals 13 residues. V shed 10 bases and J 6 bases; nucleotides not matched to a gene: 10. The CDR3 sequence is CATSSQGADGYTF. Written as DNA, the CDR3 is TGTGCCACCTCCTCTCAGGGGGCGGATGGCTACACCTTC.

The chain recombines TRBV7-2 with TRBJ2-6, with a weak D call TRBD2 (5 bases). Trimming stripped 5 bases from V and 3 bases from J, with 11 bases between. CDR3 length: 15 residues. Germline V gene lookup returns CDR1 SGHTA and CDR2 FQGNSA. CDR3 amino acids: CASSPGLVGANVLTF. The CDR3 nucleotides are TGTGCCAGCAGCCCCGGACTTGTTGGGGCCAACGTCCTGACTTTC.

The CDR3 DNA reads TGTGCCAGCAGCTTGGCCGGTGACAGGGGGGGATCACCCCTCCACTTT. Amino acids: CASSLAGDRGGSPLHF. The V gene is TRBV5-4, the J gene TRBJ1-6; 9 nucleotides align to TRBD1. The CDR3 runs 16 residues. J lost 10 bases, V lost 0 bases, and 8 bases had no gene match. Germline CDR1 is SGHNT and CDR2 is YYREEE (reference sequence).

Points on this clone: Distinct nucleotide sequences in the sample also encode this CDR3. This chain links TRBV7-2 with TRBJ2-7; TRBD2 might be the D (6 bases). The CDR3 covers 14 residues. The germline V gene encodes CDR1 SGHTA and CDR2 FQGNSA. V lost 0 bases to trimming and J lost 3 bases, with 9 bases between them. In nucleotides, the CDR3 is TGTGCCAGCAGCTTAGCCGCGGGGAACTACGAGCAGTACTTC. This encodes CASSLAAGNYEQYF.

The gene calls are TRBV2 and TRBJ2-2; 8 bases fit TRBD1. From germline, CDR1 is SNHLY and CDR2 FYNNEI. Trimming at V came to 4 bases and at J to 4 bases, leaving 8 bases not matched to a gene. The CDR3 length is 16 residues. CDR3 region: CASSVTGARGTGELFF. DNA of the CDR3: TGTGCCAGCAGTGTGACAGGGGCGCGTGGCACCGGGGAGCTGTTTTTT.

Regarding this clone: Other DNA sequences in the sample encode the same CDR3. The chain employs TRBV18 and TRBJ1-2; a possible D gene is TRBD1 (6 bases). This CDR3 is built from 13 residues. CDR1 and CDR2 (germline): KGHSH, LQKENI. V dropped 2 bases and J dropped 3 bases, with 7 bases sitting between them. The CDR3 bases are TGTGCCAGCTCACCAGGGGGCGACTATGGCTACACCTTC. Protein: CASSPGGDYGYTF.

V and J are TRBV5-1 and TRBJ1-1; 10 bases match TRBD1. V trimming: 0 bases; J trimming: 7 bases; junction bases outside the gene matches: 6. CDR1 and CDR2 from the germline V gene are SGHRS and YFSETQ. The CDR3 consists of 15 residues. CDR3 sequence: CASSLGQGAISEAFF. As DNA, the CDR3 is TGCGCCAGCAGCTTGGGACAGGGGGCAATAAGTGAAGCTTTCTTT.

V gene TRBV2 combines with J gene TRBJ2-5, with 12 bases aligning to TRBD2. After removal of 6 bases from V and 5 bases from J, the junction contained 10 bases not matched to a gene. CDR3 size: 16 residues. Germline lookup yields CDR1 SNHLY and CDR2 FYNNEI. The CDR3 spells CASRRTSGEYAETQYF. The CDR3 DNA reads TGTGCCAGCAGGAGGACTAGCGGGGAATATGCGGAGACCCAGTACTTC.

In DNA, the CDR3 is TGCGCCAGCAGTCGCGGGACTGGGGAGTGGGCCAACGTCCTGACTTTC. This translates into CASSRGTGEWANVLTF. The chain is built from TRBV23-1 and TRBJ2-6, with D possibly TRBD2 on 6 matching bases. TRBV23-1 is an ORF for which the function is uncertain. V was pared by 4 bases and J by 5 bases, with 15 bases between. The CDR3 sequence is 16 residues long.

This clone was observed a few times. The rearrangement uses TRBV19 and TRBJ1-6, with D tentatively TRBD1 (6 bases). V shed 5 bases and J shed 7 bases, with 9 bases lying between them. The CDR3 is 13 residues long. The V gene's germline CDR1 is LNHDA and CDR2 SQIVND (reference sequence). In DNA, the CDR3 is TGTGCCAGTAGTGGACAGCTCAATTCACCCCTCCACTTT. Translation: CASSGQLNSPLHF.

The gene calls are TRBV13 and TRBJ1-1; D perhaps matches TRBD1 (5 bases). The germline V gene encodes CDR1 PRHDT and CDR2 FYEKMQ (reference sequence). CDR3 length: 13 residues. Trimming left V 5 bases short and J 1 base short, with 8 bases between. The CDR3 region is CASSLTGNTEAFF. In DNA form, the CDR3 reads TGTGCCAGCAGCCTTACAGGGAACACTGAAGCTTTCTTT.

V gene TRBV6-2 or TRBV6-3 combines with J gene TRBJ1-1; no firm D call. V lost 5 bases to trimming and J lost 4 bases, with 14 bases between them. CDR3 length: 14 amino acids. CDR1 and CDR2 from the germline V gene are MNHEY and SVGEGT. The CDR3 loop is CASSNQRSVTEAFF. CDR3 DNA: TGTGCCAGCAGTAACCAACGGAGTGTCACTGAAGCTTTCTTT.

The chain links TRBV2 to TRBJ2-3; a weak D match, TRBD2 (5 bases). V lost 3 bases, J lost 1 base, and 8 bases lay in between. Germline V lookup: CDR1 SNHLY, CDR2 FYNNEI. The CDR3 runs to 14 residues. The CDR3 coding sequence is TGTGCCAGCAGTGACCGGGGTCGCACAGATACGCAGTATTTT. Amino acids: CASSDRGRTDTQYF.

The chain recombines TRBV28 with TRBJ2-6; D possibly corresponds to TRBD2 (6 bases). There are 15 residues in the CDR3. Per germline, CDR1 MDHEN and CDR2 SYDVKM. V was clipped by 3 bases and J by 0 bases, with 6 bases between them. CDR3: CASSLTSSGANVLTF. DNA for the CDR3: TGTGCCAGCAGTTTGACTAGCTCTGGGGCCAACGTCCTGACTTTC.

The chain employs TRBV7-2 and TRBJ2-7, with 7 bases lining up with TRBD2. Germline-derived CDR1 and CDR2 are SGHTA and FQGNSA. V shed 1 base, J shed 1 base, and the junction held 10 bases outside the gene matches. This CDR3 has 17 residues. The CDR3 DNA follows: TGTGCCAGCAGCTTAGAAGTGAGCGGGGCCCAGTCCTACGAGCAGTACTTC. It codes for CASSLEVSGAQSYEQYF.

CDR3 bases: TGTGCCACCAGTGACCCCCGGGAGGGCACTGAAGCTTTCTTT. Translation: CATSDPREGTEAFF. The V and J genes are TRBV24-1 and TRBJ1-1; D uncertain. Germline V gives CDR1 KGHDR, CDR2 SFDVKD. V was clipped by 4 bases and J by 4 bases, with 12 bases between them. CDR3 size: 14 residues.

The rearrangement joins TRBV7-3 to TRBJ2-1; 9 positions agree with TRBD2. The germline V gene has CDR1 SGHTA and CDR2 FQGTGA. The CDR3 is made up of 13 amino acids. V lost 1 base to trimming and J lost 10 bases; unmatched junction nucleotides: 2. CDR3 in DNA: TGTGCCAGCAGCTTAAGAGCGGGGGGAGAGCAGTTCTTC. Translation gives CASSLRAGGEQFF.

The table lists this clone with a count of one. The genes are TRBV4-2 and TRBJ1-2; D not resolved. Germline V lookup: CDR1 LGHNA, CDR2 YNFKEQ. Trimming removed 0 bases at V and 5 bases at J, with 4 bases between. The CDR3 spans 12 residues. DNA of the CDR3: TGTGCCAGCAGCCAAGATCTATATGGCTACACCTTC. This codes for CASSQDLYGYTF.

The chain employs TRBV12-3 or TRBV12-4 and TRBJ2-3; no definite D call. This CDR3 is built from 12 residues. Trimming removed 5 bases from V and 6 bases from J, with 9 bases in between. The CDR3 coding sequence is TGTGCCAGCAGTCCCGTGGGCGATACGCAGTATTTT. This encodes CASSPVGDTQYF.

The chain is built from TRBV18 and TRBJ1-6, with D unclear. CDR1 and CDR2 (germline): KGHSH, LQKENI. Between the trimmed V and J ends, which lost 3 bases and 7 bases, there was a span of 16 bases. The CDR3 covers 16 residues. CDR3 nucleotide sequence: TGTGCCAGCTCACCGTCAGGTTACAGAAGAAATTCACCCCTCCACTTT. This encodes CASSPSGYRRNSPLHF.

This clone has only one observation. The chain has TRBV4-1 and TRBJ2-7, with 9 bases fitting TRBD2. Germline V gene lookup returns CDR1 MGHRA and CDR2 YSYEKL. The CDR3 extends over 17 amino acids. The junction had 10 bases not matched to a gene; V was cut back by 1 base and J by 3 bases. CDR3: CASSQVSGGLASYEQYF. CDR3 nucleotide sequence: TGCGCCAGCAGCCAAGTATCCGGCGGACTAGCGAGCTACGAGCAGTACTTC.

This clone occurred once. The chain combines TRBV24-1 with TRBJ2-2, with a weak D call TRBD2 (6 bases). Germline CDR1 is KGHDR and CDR2 is SFDVKD. V was shortened by 5 bases and J by 7 bases, with 16 bases between the two germline ends. This CDR3 region has 15 residues. This CDR3 is CATSVSGSTVGELFF. The DNA of the CDR3 is TGTGCCACCAGTGTCTCCGGGAGCACAGTCGGGGAGCTGTTTTTT.

The CDR3 DNA follows: TGTGCCAGCAGTTCCCCCAGGGGGATTGTCTCTGAAGCTTTCTTT. This codes for CASSSPRGIVSEAFF. The chain links TRBV6-5 to TRBJ1-1; 7 bases are shared with TRBD1. Per the germline V gene, CDR1 is MNHEY and CDR2 is SVGAGI. The length of the CDR3 is 15 residues. The trim removed 4 bases at V and 6 bases at J, leaving 11 bases unmatched.

The chain uses TRBV7-9 and TRBJ2-1; no reliable D call. Trimming left V 1 base short and J 0 bases short, with 4 bases between. The CDR3 extends over 14 amino acids. Germline loops: CDR1 SEHNR, CDR2 FQNEAQ (reference sequence). CDR3 nucleotides: TGTGCCAGCAGCTTAGGTATCTCCTACAATGAGCAGTTCTTC. Translating gives CASSLGISYNEQFF.

The rearrangement links TRBV5-3 to TRBJ2-1, with D perhaps matching TRBD2 (5 bases). TRBV5-3 counts as an open reading frame of uncertain function. This CDR3 comprises 17 residues. V lost 2 bases, J lost 0 bases, and 15 bases lay in between. CDR3 protein: CARSFPGSSASYNEQFF. For the CDR3, the DNA is TGTGCCAGAAGCTTTCCAGGTAGTAGCGCCTCCTACAATGAGCAGTTCTTC.

The chain joins TRBV30 to TRBJ1-1, with TRBD1 matching over 8 bases. CDR3 length equals 15 residues. Losses at the gene ends were 5 bases for V and 1 base for J; bases not matched to a gene: 9. From germline, CDR1 is GTSNPN and CDR2 SVGIG (reference sequence). This chain's CDR3 is CAWRSPGTGNTEAFF. In DNA, the CDR3 is TGTGCCTGGCGGAGTCCCGGGACAGGGAACACTGAAGCTTTCTTT.

This rearrangement joins TRBV7-9 to TRBJ2-1; 9 nucleotides align to TRBD2. V was clipped by 5 bases and J by 8 bases; unmatched bases: 13. The CDR3 spans 16 residues. Germline CDR1 reads SEHNR; CDR2 reads FQNEAQ (reference sequence). The CDR3 region has the DNA TGTGCCAGCAGCCCGCGGGGGGGGCTTCGCATTCATGAGCAGTTCTTC. Residues: CASSPRGGLRIHEQFF.

The genes are TRBV6-5 and TRBJ1-4; D possibly corresponds to TRBD1 (5 bases). This CDR3 spans 12 amino acids. Trimming stripped 5 bases from V and 6 bases from J, with 7 bases between. Germline loops: CDR1 MNHEY, CDR2 SVGAGI. CDR3 residues: CASSRTHEKLFF. CDR3 in DNA: TGTGCCAGCAGTAGGACACATGAAAAACTGTTTTTT.

This chain connects TRBV5-6 to TRBJ2-5; 9 bases are a match to TRBD2. Germline lookup yields CDR1 SGHDT and CDR2 YYEEEE. V gave up 5 bases and J gave up 4 bases; unmatched junction bases: 3. CDR3 size: 13 residues. CDR3 loop: CASRTSGGETQYF. CDR3 nucleotide sequence: TGTGCCAGCAGGACTAGCGGTGGAGAGACCCAGTACTTC.

This clone occurred once. The V and J genes are TRBV6-6 and TRBJ2-2; 9 bases align to TRBD1. Germline V gene data show CDR1 as MNHNY and CDR2 as SVGAGI (reference sequence). The CDR3 has 14 amino acids. V dropped 10 bases and J dropped 5; count of bases not matched to a gene: 8. The CDR3 bases are TGTGCCACCGTAGGACAGGGGATAACCGGGGAGCTGTTTTTT. Its translation: CATVGQGITGELFF.

The chain combines TRBV24-1 with TRBJ2-1; D not certain. Trimming left V 4 bases short and J 4 bases short, with 7 bases between. Per the germline V gene, CDR1 is KGHDR and CDR2 is SFDVKD. CDR3 length: 13 amino acids. The DNA of the CDR3 is TGTGCCACCAGTGAACGACTGTACAATGAGCAGTTCTTC. It translates to CATSERLYNEQFF.